Presented here are 6 T cell receptor beta chains from one specimen sequenced in a study of OX40 agonist ivuxolimab in advanced cancers. TCRdb's copy holds only in-frame clones and misses some; the assay was immunoSEQ multiplex PCR. The sample records about 21,000 clones, about four fifths being singletons. Sequencing was performed on CD4+ or CD8+ T cells sorted from blood, taken in a trial of the OX40 agonist ivuxolimab. The source of these receptors is an adult with an advanced solid tumor such as melanoma, head and neck, liver or kidney cancer.

The V gene is TRBV6-5, the J gene TRBJ2-1, with D possibly TRBD2 on 6 matching bases. The CDR3 extends over 14 amino acids. Per the germline V gene, CDR1 is MNHEY and CDR2 is SVGAGI. Trimming pared 5 bases from V and 4 bases from J, leaving 12 bases between. The CDR3 spells CASSRRESYNEQFF. Written as DNA, the CDR3 is TGTGCCAGCAGTCGACGGGAGTCTTACAATGAGCAGTTCTTC.

The V call is TRBV6-5, the J call TRBJ1-5; D unclear. The V and J ends lost 6 bases and 7 bases respectively, with 13 bases between them. The CDR3 sequence is 13 residues long. The germline V gene has CDR1 MNHEY and CDR2 SVGAGI. The CDR3 loop is CASRVGGVQPQHF. DNA for the CDR3: TGTGCCAGCAGGGTAGGTGGGGTGCAGCCCCAGCATTTT.

The chain carries TRBV4-2 and TRBJ2-6; no clear D gene. This CDR3 contains 16 residues. Trimming stripped 0 bases from V and 0 bases from J, with 6 bases between. In germline, CDR1 is LGHNA, CDR2 YNFKEQ. The DNA of the CDR3 is TGTGCCAGCAGCCAAGAGACATCCTCTGGGGCCAACGTCCTGACTTTC. Protein: CASSQETSSGANVLTF.

The rearrangement uses TRBV7-3 and TRBJ2-1; the match to TRBD2 covers 8 bases. From germline, CDR1 is SGHTA and CDR2 FQGTGA. J gave up 3 bases and V 4 bases, and 5 bases lay outside the gene matches. This CDR3 spans 15 amino acids. The CDR3 nucleotides read TGTGCCAGCAGCTACCTAGCGGGTGACTACAATGAGCAGTTCTTC. Translating it yields CASSYLAGDYNEQFF.

There are a few counts of this clone. At one boundary the junction diverges from the germline segment, which might be a read error. The chain joins TRBV6-1 to TRBJ1-1; D is perhaps TRBD1 (5 bases). Germline CDR1 is MNHNS and CDR2 is SASEGT. CDR3 length: 18 residues. CDR3 amino acids: CAISDEQSWGYVADEAFF. The CDR3 DNA reads as TGTGCCATCAGTGATGAACAGTCGTGGGGCTACGTGGCTGATGAAGCTTTCTTT.

Here the CDR3 DNA reads TGTGCCAGCAGCGCACTAGCGGGAGGCCAAGAGACCCAGTACTTC. Translating gives CASSALAGGQETQYF. This chain links TRBV7-9 with TRBJ2-5; 12 bases agree with TRBD2. Germline CDR1 reads SEHNR; CDR2 reads FQNEAQ (reference sequence). Trimming at V came to 5 bases and at J to 1 base, leaving 2 bases not matched to a gene. CDR3 length equals 15 residues.